One and the same sample provided the 10 T cell receptor beta chains below, sequenced in a study of blood T cell repertoires in COVID-19. Sequencing was performed with immunoSEQ multiplex PCR; in TCRdb, only in-frame clones are kept and a portion is missing. The table records some 100,000 clones, 80% to 95% of them present only once. Sequencing was done on a sample of peripheral blood. The receptors stem from a man in his 70s with acute or convalescent COVID-19.

This clone came up once. The chain recombines TRBV28 with TRBJ2-1, with TRBD2 identical over 11 bases. There are 15 residues in the CDR3. With 3 bases clipped from V and 7 bases from J, the junction kept 5 bases outside the gene matches. CDR1 and CDR2 from the germline V gene are MDHEN and SYDVKM. This chain's CDR3 is CASSLAGLAENEQFF. The CDR3 region has the DNA TGTGCCAGCAGTTTGGCGGGACTAGCGGAAAATGAGCAGTTCTTC.

This rearrangement joins TRBV15 to TRBJ1-2, with 10 bases identical to TRBD1. Trimming cost V 1 base and J 1 base; bases outside gene matches: 3. The CDR3 has 16 residues. Germline V gives CDR1 LNHNV, CDR2 YYDKDF (reference sequence). CDR3 residues: CATSRGGTGVNYGYTF. CDR3 sequence (DNA): TGTGCCACCAGCAGAGGGGGGACAGGGGTTAACTATGGCTACACCTTC.

The V and J genes are TRBV4-2 and TRBJ2-7; 8 bases fit TRBD2. There are 17 residues in the CDR3. J gave up 0 bases and V 0 bases, and 7 bases lay outside the gene matches. The germline V gene has CDR1 LGHNA and CDR2 YNFKEQ. CDR3 region: CASSQDTDSGTSYEQYF. CDR3 coding DNA: TGTGCCAGCAGCCAAGATACCGATAGCGGGACCTCCTACGAGCAGTACTTC.

V usage is TRBV28 and J usage is TRBJ2-7; weak D call: TRBD1 (5 bases). Trimming removed 6 bases from V and 3 bases from J, with 18 bases in between. This CDR3 has 15 residues. Per the germline V gene, CDR1 is MDHEN and CDR2 is SYDVKM. The DNA of the CDR3 is TGTGCCAGCAGAGCTTTTTCAGGGCCAAACTACGAGCAGTACTTC. Protein: CASRAFSGPNYEQYF.

The chain is built from TRBV6-5 and TRBJ1-5; 9 nucleotides line up with TRBD1. The CDR3 is made up of 15 amino acids. The V gene's germline CDR1 is MNHEY and CDR2 SVGAGI. Trimming cost V 6 bases and J 4 bases; bases outside gene matches: 7. The CDR3 DNA reads TGTGCCAGCAGCGCTACAGGGGGCCCTAATCAGCCCCAGCATTTT. As protein: CASSATGGPNQPQHF.

The V and J genes are TRBV18 and TRBJ2-7, with 10 bases aligning to TRBD1. CDR1 and CDR2 (germline): KGHSH, LQKENI. The ends lost 0 bases at V and 5 bases at J; junction bases unmatched: 4. This CDR3 is built from 15 residues. The CDR3 reads CASSPPGQGLDEQYF. The CDR3 DNA reads as TGTGCCAGCTCACCACCGGGACAGGGGCTCGACGAGCAGTACTTC.

A single count supports this clone. The chain recombines TRBV19 with TRBJ1-4; D remains ambiguous. The CDR3 loop spans 13 amino acids. Per the germline V gene, CDR1 is LNHDA and CDR2 is SQIVND (reference sequence). Trimming cost V 1 base and J 5 bases, with 5 bases left between them. The DNA for the CDR3 is TGTGCCAGTAGTATAGCGAGAAATGAAAAACTGTTTTTT. Translating it yields CASSIARNEKLFF.

The chain is built from TRBV7-2 and TRBJ1-3, with TRBD1 as a possible D gene (6 bases). Germline CDR1 and CDR2: SGHTA and FQGNSA. V shed 5 bases and J shed 0 bases, with 14 bases lying between them. This CDR3 is 16 amino acids long. DNA for the CDR3: TGTGCCAGCAGCCAAGGGGGACGTAACTCTGGAAACACCATATATTTT. Protein sequence: CASSQGGRNSGNTIYF.

This clone appeared once. The chain couples TRBV5-1 to TRBJ1-6, with a tentative D call TRBD1 (6 bases). V gave up 3 bases and J gave up 10 bases, with 8 bases separating them. This CDR3 region has 12 residues. The germline V gene encodes CDR1 SGHRS and CDR2 YFSETQ. CDR3 protein: CASSWGRSPLHF. CDR3 in DNA: TGCGCCAGCAGCTGGGGGCGATCACCCCTCCACTTT.

V is TRBV24-1 and J is TRBJ2-7, with TRBD2 matching over 11 bases. The CDR3 extends over 15 amino acids. Trimming removed 5 bases from V and 3 bases from J; junction bases left unmatched: 5. The germline CDR1 and CDR2 sequences are KGHDR and SFDVKD. CDR3 bases: TGTGCCACCAGTGTCGGGACTAGCGGTAACTACGAGCAGTACTTC. Amino acids: CATSVGTSGNYEQYF.